The rows below give T cell receptor beta chains drawn from one sample of a study of Graves' ophthalmopathy and Graves' hyperthyroidism. Via MiXCR, TCRdb re-called the multiplex PCR reads, giving one row per CDR3 protein. The table lists about 700,000 distinct CDR3 sequences, roughly two fifths of them singletons, with approximately 43% in the top ten. The sample taken for sequencing was peripheral blood. All receptors come from an adult man with Graves' ophthalmopathy. The CDR3 runs from the conserved cysteine through the conserved F or W. The D gene is left open where the match is weak. Size is stated for part of the rows, as once, few or many counts, or as a class when the clone is expanded.

J: TRBJ2-7; D: TRBD2; V: TRBV10-3; size: once; CDR3: CASSFPTSVTYEQYF; DNA: TGTGCCAGCAGTTTTCCGACTAGCGTCACCTACGAGCAGTACTTC
J: TRBJ2-3; D: NA; V: TRBV11-2; size: NA; CDR3: CASSGGLTDTQYF; DNA: TGTGCCAGCAGCGGGGGGCTTACGGATACGCAGTATTTT
J: TRBJ2-7; D: TRBD1; V: TRBV29-1; size: many; CDR3: CSIRQGQSYEQYF; DNA: TGCAGCATCAGACAGGGGCAATCCTACGAGCAGTACTTC
J: TRBJ1-2; D: NA; V: TRBV29-1; size: many; CDR3: CSVESARNYGYTF; DNA: TGCAGCGTTGAATCGGCGAGGAACTATGGCTACACCTTC
J: TRBJ1-2; D: NA; V: TRBV6-5; size: NA; CDR3: CASGYPPLGYTF; DNA: TGTGCCAGCGGCTACCCCCCACTTGGCTACACCTTC
J: TRBJ2-3; D: TRBD1; V: TRBV7-3; size: NA; CDR3: CASSFGTGIDTQYF; DNA: TGTGCCAGCAGCTTCGGGACAGGAATCGATACGCAGTATTTT
J: TRBJ1-2; D: NA; V: TRBV10-3; size: few; CDR3: CASSTIQGRANYGYTF; DNA: TGTGCCAGCAGTACCATTCAGGGTCGGGCTAACTATGGCTACACCTTC
J: TRBJ2-7; D: NA; V: TRBV5-4; size: NA; CDR3: CASSLAPRGREQYF; DNA: TGTGCCAGCAGCTTGGCCCCCCGGGGGCGTGAGCAGTACTTC
J: TRBJ1-5; D: NA; V: TRBV7-8; size: few; CDR3: CARRGWGPNGGNQPQHF; DNA: TGTGCCCGGCGGGGTTGGGGGCCAAATGGTGGCAATCAGCCCCAGCATTTT
J: TRBJ1-1; D: NA; V: TRBV2; size: NA; CDR3: CASSVIVGGFNTEAFF; DNA: TGTGCCAGCAGTGTAATTGTTGGTGGTTTCAACACTGAAGCTTTCTTT
J: TRBJ2-2; D: NA; V: TRBV7-9; size: few; CDR3: CASSDSSGELFF; DNA: TGTGCCAGCAGCGACTCATCCGGGGAGCTGTTTTTT
J: TRBJ1-5; D: NA; V: TRBV19; size: NA; CDR3: CASSMRGGGNQPQHF; DNA: TGTGCCAGTAGTATGAGGGGAGGAGGCAATCAGCCCCAGCATTTT
J: TRBJ2-5; D: TRBD1; V: TRBV9; size: NA; CDR3: CASSDTGGPETQYF; DNA: TGTGCCAGCAGCGATACAGGGGGCCCAGAGACCCAGTACTTC
J: TRBJ2-7; D: NA; V: TRBV20-1; size: few; CDR3: CSARVQGTGYEQYF; DNA: TGCAGTGCTAGAGTGCAGGGAACCGGCTACGAGCAGTACTTC
J: TRBJ2-7; D: NA; V: TRBV10-1; size: NA; CDR3: CASSPGTKYEQYF; DNA: TGTGCCAGCAGTCCCGGGACCAAATACGAGCAGTACTTC
J: TRBJ2-5; D: TRBD1; V: TRBV29-1; size: NA; CDR3: CSADRGTGETQYF; DNA: TGCAGCGCCGACAGGGGGACCGGGGAGACCCAGTACTTC